The 23 T cell receptor beta chains below all came from one sample that was sequenced in a study of blood T cell repertoires in COVID-19. Data came from immunoSEQ multiplex PCR; TCRdb stores just in-frame clones and leaves some out. This table holds 250,000 or so clones, 84% found once. Material: peripheral blood. The receptors derive from a middle-aged woman who had recovered from COVID-19.

J is TRBJ2-5 and V is TRBV20-1; D is unclear. V gave up 3 bases and J gave up 5 bases, with 10 bases separating them. There are 12 residues in the CDR3. Looked up from germline, CDR1 is DFQATT and CDR2 is SNEGSKA (reference sequence). CDR3 residues: CSASARWETQYF. The CDR3 DNA follows: TGCAGTGCTAGTGCTAGGTGGGAGACCCAGTACTTC.

J is TRBJ1-1 and V is TRBV5-1, with 9 positions matching TRBD1. Germline loops: CDR1 SGHRS, CDR2 YFSETQ. The ends lost 4 bases at V and 3 bases at J; junction bases unmatched: 4. CDR3 length equals 14 residues. In DNA form, the CDR3 reads TGCGCCAGCAGCAGGGACAGGGTAGACACTGAAGCTTTCTTT. It translates to CASSRDRVDTEAFF.

The chain combines TRBV30 with TRBJ1-1; D is unclear. CDR1 is GTSNPN, CDR2 SVGIG, per germline (reference sequence). With 0 bases removed from V and 0 bases from J, the gap between germline ends came to 5 bases. CDR3 length equals 13 residues. CDR3 sequence (DNA): TGTGCCTGGAGTGTCGGGTTGAACACTGAAGCTTTCTTT. As protein: CAWSVGLNTEAFF.

The chain carries TRBV2 and TRBJ2-4, with 9 bases fitting TRBD2. This CDR3 region has 15 residues. V lost 0 bases and J lost 7; bases outside the gene matches: 4. The germline CDR1 and CDR2 sequences are SNHLY and FYNNEI. CDR3 residues: CASSEAGLAGNIQYF. The CDR3 DNA reads as TGTGCCAGCAGTGAAGCCGGCCTAGCGGGGAACATTCAGTACTTC.

J is TRBJ2-1 and V is TRBV5-1; D unclear. The CDR3 runs to 13 residues. The V gene lost 4 bases and the J gene lost 0 bases, with 5 bases spanning the gap. Germline lookup yields CDR1 SGHRS and CDR2 YFSETQ. CDR3 DNA sequence: TGCGCCAGCAGCCCCAACTCCTACAATGAGCAGTTCTTC. It translates to CASSPNSYNEQFF.

There are a few counts of this clone. The chain combines TRBV28 with TRBJ2-2, with TRBD1 matching over 7 bases. J was trimmed by 6 bases and V by 6 bases; bases with no gene match: 10. This CDR3 has 15 residues. The V gene's germline CDR1 is MDHEN and CDR2 SYDVKM. This CDR3 is CASSAGGTSAGELFF. The CDR3 DNA is TGTGCCAGCAGCGCAGGGGGTACGTCGGCCGGGGAGCTGTTTTTT.

This clone was counted only a few times. The genes are TRBV3-1 (or the pseudogene TRBV3-2) and TRBJ2-7, with 7 bases that match TRBD1. CDR1 is LGHDT and CDR2 is YNNKEL in the germline V gene (reference sequence). Trimming took 3 bases from V and 1 from J; bases not matched to a gene: 3. The CDR3 is made up of 14 amino acids. The CDR3 DNA follows: TGTGCCAGCAGCCACGGACAGGCTTCCTACGAGCAGTACTTC. It translates to CASSHGQASYEQYF.

This chain connects TRBV4-2 to TRBJ2-7; TRBD1 matches 8 bases. Germline CDR1 and CDR2: LGHNA and YNFKEQ. This CDR3 region has 15 residues. The V gene end was trimmed by 0 bases and the J gene end by 6 bases; junction bases not matched to a gene: 7. CDR3 in DNA: TGTGCCAGCAGCCAAGATCCCCAGGGGGCCGGCGAGCAGTACTTC. Amino acid sequence: CASSQDPQGAGEQYF.

The CDR3 spells CASRNRGGISGNTIYF. For the CDR3, the DNA is TGTGCCAGCAGGAATAGGGGAGGGATCTCTGGAAACACCATATATTTT. The V call is TRBV6-6, the J call TRBJ1-3; D perhaps matches TRBD1 (5 bases). The CDR3 contains 16 residues. V lost 6 bases to trimming and J lost 0 bases, with 15 bases between them. In germline, CDR1 is MNHNY, CDR2 SVGAGI (reference sequence).

V is TRBV10-3 and J is TRBJ1-1; D not resolved. Germline V lookup: CDR1 ENHRY, CDR2 SYGVKD. Trimming stripped 1 base from V and 5 bases from J, with 14 bases between. The CDR3 is 15 residues long. The CDR3 bases are TGTGCCATCAGTGAGTGGAAAGGATCGGGAACTGAAGCTTTCTTT. Its protein is CAISEWKGSGTEAFF.

The genes are TRBV7-8 and TRBJ2-3; TRBD1 matches 10 bases. V gave up 5 bases and J gave up 3 bases; unmatched junction bases: 20. This CDR3 is 20 amino acids long. Germline CDR1 reads SGHVS; CDR2 reads FQNEAQ. Here the CDR3 DNA reads TGTGCCAGCAGCACGAGGGTCCGGCTAAGTCGGGACAGGGGAACAGATACGCAGTATTTT. It encodes CASSTRVRLSRDRGTDTQYF.

This chain joins TRBV5-1 and TRBJ1-6, with D unclear. Germline CDR1 is SGHRS and CDR2 is YFSETQ. Trimming took 4 bases from V and 7 from J, leaving 9 bases between them. CDR3 length equals 13 residues. The DNA of the CDR3 is TGCGCCAGCAGCCTCGACTTCAATTCACCCCTCCACTTT. Protein product: CASSLDFNSPLHF.

The chain couples TRBV18 to TRBJ2-1; 11 positions match TRBD2. V gave up 6 bases and J gave up 5 bases; unmatched junction bases: 6. The length of the CDR3 is 15 residues. Germline V CDR1 and CDR2: KGHSH, LQKENI. CDR3 region: CASSPLAGGNNEQFF. The DNA of the CDR3 is TGTGCCAGCTCGCCTCTAGCGGGGGGTAACAATGAGCAGTTCTTC. The full variable domain, completed using reference TRBV18 and TRBJ2-1, is NAGVMQNPRHLVRRRGQEARLRCSPMKGHSHVYWYRQLPEEGLKFMVYLQKENIIDESGMPKERFSAEFPKEGPSILRIQQVVRGDSAAYFCASSPLAGGNNEQFFGPGTRLTVL.

The chain carries TRBV11-3 and TRBJ2-2; 9 bases line up with TRBD1. Germline lookup yields CDR1 SGHNT and CDR2 YENEEA. The CDR3 totals 16 residues. Trimming at V came to 2 bases and at J to 4 bases, leaving 5 bases not matched to a gene. The CDR3, as DNA: TGTGCCAGCAGCTTACGGGGGACAGGGTCCACCGGGGAGCTGTTTTTT. This codes for CASSLRGTGSTGELFF.

The V and J genes are TRBV3-1 (or the pseudogene TRBV3-2) and TRBJ2-7; TRBD1 matches 11 bases. This CDR3 spans 14 amino acids. Trimming removed 3 bases from V and 6 bases from J; junction bases left unmatched: 4. Germline V gives CDR1 LGHDT, CDR2 YNNKEL (reference sequence). The CDR3 spells CASSQHGTGGEQYF. The CDR3 region has the DNA TGTGCCAGCAGCCAGCACGGGACAGGGGGCGAGCAGTACTTC.

The chain carries TRBV15 and TRBJ2-2, with D perhaps TRBD1 (6 bases). CDR1 and CDR2 from the germline V gene are LNHNV and YYDKDF (reference sequence). CDR3 length: 15 amino acids. The ends were cut back, 5 bases at V and 4 bases at J, with 14 bases in the middle. The CDR3 here is CATSRSLGGTGELFF. CDR3 coding DNA: TGTGCCACCAGCCGCTCCCTAGGGGGCACCGGGGAGCTGTTTTTT.

This chain connects TRBV6-6 to TRBJ1-2; 9 bases map to TRBD1. The CDR3 is 14 amino acids. Germline trimming cut 5 bases from V and 6 bases from J; bases unmatched to any gene: 7. In germline, CDR1 is MNHNY, CDR2 SVGAGI (reference sequence). The CDR3 reads CASSHRTGVDGYTF. The CDR3 bases are TGTGCCAGCAGTCACCGGACAGGGGTAGATGGCTACACCTTC.

A single count supports this clone. The V gene is TRBV7-2, the J gene TRBJ1-6; maybe TRBD1 (5 bases). The CDR3 extends over 15 amino acids. Trimming cost V 1 base and J 6 bases, with 10 bases left between them. CDR1 is SGHTA, CDR2 FQGNSA, per germline. The CDR3 nucleotides read TGTGCCAGCAGCTTAGAGGCAGGGCTTAATTCACCCCTCCACTTT. As protein: CASSLEAGLNSPLHF.

V is TRBV28 and J is TRBJ1-2; TRBD1 is a possible D gene (5 bases). The V end lost 3 bases, the J end lost 4 bases, and 18 bases lay between the germline ends. The CDR3 covers 16 residues. Germline CDR1 MDHEN, CDR2 SYDVKM. Written as DNA, the CDR3 is TGTGCCAGCAGTTTGCAACAGCCGGGACTCAGCTATGGCTACACCTTC. It is translated as CASSLQQPGLSYGYTF.

This chain uses TRBV24-1 with TRBJ2-4; 11 bases fit TRBD1. Unmatched junction bases numbered 6, after V lost 4 bases and J lost 8 bases. Germline lookup yields CDR1 KGHDR and CDR2 SFDVKD. The CDR3 runs to 15 residues. In nucleotides, the CDR3 is TGTGCCACCAGTGACCCCGGGACAGGGGGAGACATTCAGTACTTC. Translating it yields CATSDPGTGGDIQYF.

The chain combines TRBV5-1 with TRBJ2-5, with TRBD2 identical over 7 bases. V was clipped by 0 bases and J by 3 bases; unmatched bases: 5. The CDR3 is 15 residues long. Germline V gene sequence: CDR1 SGHRS, CDR2 YFSETQ. The CDR3, as DNA: TGCGCCAGCAGCTTGGTGGCTAGCGGAAAAGAGACCCAGTACTTC. Its protein product is CASSLVASGKETQYF.

This clone appeared a few times. The rearrangement joins TRBV5-6 to TRBJ1-2, with 10 nucleotides matching TRBD1. V trimming: 4 bases; J trimming: 3 bases; junction bases outside the gene matches: 6. The CDR3 is 15 amino acids. Germline V lookup: CDR1 SGHDT, CDR2 YYEEEE. The CDR3 protein is CASSAWDRGDYGYTF. The CDR3 bases are TGTGCCAGCAGCGCCTGGGACAGGGGCGACTATGGCTACACCTTC.

This sequence joins TRBV15 and TRBJ1-4; TRBD1 matches 7 bases. V lost 3 bases, J lost 4 bases, and 2 bases stayed unmatched. This CDR3 comprises 14 residues. Germline CDR1 LNHNV, CDR2 YYDKDF (reference sequence). Written as DNA, the CDR3 is TGTGCCACCAGCAGGGACAGGATTAATGAAAAACTGTTTTTT. It is translated as CATSRDRINEKLFF.